This T cell receptor (beta chain) was observed in a study of blood T cell repertoires in COVID-19. V lost 5 bases and J lost 7, with 16 bases in between. There are 14 residues in the CDR3. Germline V lookup: CDR1 SGDLS, CDR2 YYNGEE. Seattle participants joined during active infection and were tracked over time. Per the original data handling: How many nucleated cells were present was estimated from reference gene primer amplification. The method was immunoSEQ multiplex PCR; TCRdb's version includes in-frame clones alone and lacks a portion of them. The DNA gave D and trimming, while V, J and clone size come from that table. The sample gives 330,000 or so clones, roughly 86% of which show up once; approximately 10% is in the top ten.

The V and J genes are TRBV9 and TRBJ2-1, with D possibly matching TRBD2 (6 bases). The TCR sequence derives from a man younger than 45 with COVID-19, enrolled during active disease. The specimen was peripheral blood. The CDR3: CASSGAGMRNEQFF. The CDR3, as DNA: TGTGCCAGCAGTGGAGCGGGTATGAGGAATGAGCAGTTCTTC.